This T cell receptor (beta chain) was observed in a study of OX40 agonist ivuxolimab in advanced cancers. As for the study more broadly: The costimulatory receptor OX40 (CD134) was targeted by ivuxolimab, a fully human IgG2 agonistic monoclonal antibody. Intravenous ivuxolimab was administered to patients every 2 weeks at six dose levels: 0.01, 0.1, 0.3, 1.5, 3 and 10 mg/kg. Among the roughly 52 dose-escalation patients, roughly 20 had hepatocellular carcinoma, 15 or so melanoma, 9 renal cell carcinoma and 9 head and neck cancer. A male proportion of under 85% and a mean age of approximately 55 years, ranging from roughly 20 to 80, were recorded for the dose-escalation cohort. Patients were allowed to have had prior anti-PD-1, anti-PD-L1 or anti-CTLA-4 therapy, and approximately 40% of the dose-escalation patients had previously received checkpoint inhibitors. Partial responses occurred in three dose-escalation patients: two with cutaneous melanoma and one with hepatocellular carcinoma. Peripheral TCRbeta sequencing was intended to test whether TCR sequence diversity was altered and clonal T-cell expansion was caused by ivuxolimab. The paper describes the monotherapy dose-escalation part (N ≈ 50 patients) of the phase I trial of ivuxolimab.

To sequence the TCRbeta CDR3 region, genomic DNA was isolated from the sorted cells. The immunoSEQ Assay was used to sequence the TCRbeta CDR3 regions. TCRdb took over this immuneACCESS table, retaining in-frame rearrangements with V and J assigned. Such tables are incomplete; in checked studies, under half of the missing clones stem from an unresolved V gene, and the remainder is unexplained. This sample is represented by 50,000 to 65,000 clones; 75% to 90% of them were singletons. Jointly, the top ten make up about 0.6% of the sample. What the work shows at the level of the full study, not this receptor alone: At doses of 0.1 to 3.0 mg/kg, clonal expansion of both CD4+ and CD8+ blood T cells was observed from baseline to week 6. Low levels of normalized T-cell clonal expansion were also seen in some nonresponding patients. Partial responders in the 0.1-3.0 mg/kg groups had among the lowest normalized peripheral clonal expansion, especially among CD8+ T cells. On average, CD8+ T cells showed more expanded clones than CD4+ T cells after ivuxolimab. Which antigens the clonally expanded peripheral T cells were specific for was not determined.

The trial excluded patients who had a history of autoimmune disease or were on systemic immunosuppression. Peripheral blood for TCR sequencing was collected from all dose cohorts at baseline, on cycle 4 day 1, and on cycle 7 day 1. The samples were taken from a phase I, first-in-human, multicenter, open-label dose-escalation trial of ivuxolimab. Adults with locally advanced or metastatic melanoma, renal cell, hepatocellular, or head and neck squamous cell carcinoma were enrolled in the trial. Before TCR sequencing, CD4+ T cells and CD8+ T cells from peripheral blood were sorted into separate populations. To note about this clone: Its antigen remains unidentified. Base qualities are not at hand, and no much larger clone is one base apart.

CDR1 and CDR2 were assigned from the germline V gene (reference sequence) as LNHDA and SQIVND. V and J lose 5 bases and 0 bases, and a span of 8 bases separates them. Including the terminal cysteine and phenylalanine, the CDR3 comprises 15 residues. CDR3 DNA is the only sequence kept; it has 45 bases, read in frame from the first base. Rearrangement joined TRBV19 to TRBJ2-6, with no confident D gene call. The sequence came from an adult with an advanced solid tumor such as melanoma, head and neck, liver or kidney cancer. This specimen consisted of CD4+ or CD8+ T cells sorted from blood, obtained in a trial of the OX40 agonist ivuxolimab. The CDR3 sequence is CASSHVSSGANVLTF. The sequence in DNA is TGTGCCAGTAGTCACGTATCCTCTGGGGCCAACGTCCTGACTTTC. With all but the CDR3 taken from the reference TRBV19 and TRBJ2-6 genes, the full variable domain is: DGGITQSPKYLFRKEGQNVTLSCEQNLNHDAMYWYRQDPGQGLRLIYYSQIVNDFQKGDIAEGYSVSREKKESFPLTVTSAQKNPTAFYLCASSHVSSGANVLTFGAGSRLTVL.